This T cell receptor beta chain was recorded in a study of T cell repertoires in cytomegalovirus infection. Overall study context: Shared public TCR beta signatures pointed to both CMV infection and a matching HLA type.

The CDR3 extends over 16 amino acids. Germline CDR1 reads ENHRY; CDR2 reads SYGVKD. The J segment lost 4 bases and the V segment lost 3 bases, leaving 6 bases of the junction unmatched. General study findings and limits: Cumulative frequency (of public TCR beta family members) identified carriers of CMV plus the relevant HLA.

From the reads, TCRdb called clonotypes with MiXCR, one entry per CDR3 protein. The sample lists 550,000 to 850,000 distinct CDR3 sequences, roughly 36% occurring once. About this clonotype: The target antigen is unknown.

The receptor was isolated from a human donor in good health (CMV status not recorded). Some clones in this sample may be carry-over from other donors' samples. The rearrangement uses TRBV10-3 and TRBJ2-3, with 11 bases matching TRBD2. This material consisted of cultured PBMCs, taken from culture after CMV antigen stimulation. DNA of the CDR3: TGTGCCATCAGTGACACACTAGCGGGGGAACCAGATACGCAGTATTTT. Translation gives CAISDTLAGEPDTQYF.